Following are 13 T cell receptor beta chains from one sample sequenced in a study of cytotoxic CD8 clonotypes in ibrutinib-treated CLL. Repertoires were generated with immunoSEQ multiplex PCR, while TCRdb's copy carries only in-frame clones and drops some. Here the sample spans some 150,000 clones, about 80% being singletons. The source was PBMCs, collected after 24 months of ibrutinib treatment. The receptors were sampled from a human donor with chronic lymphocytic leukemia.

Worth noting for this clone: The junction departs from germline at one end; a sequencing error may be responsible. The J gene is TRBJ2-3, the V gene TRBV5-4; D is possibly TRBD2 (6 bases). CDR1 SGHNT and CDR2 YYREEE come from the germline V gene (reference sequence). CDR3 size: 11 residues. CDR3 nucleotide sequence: TGTGCCAGCAGCTTGAGGGACTCCTTATCTTTT. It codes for CASSLRDSLSF.

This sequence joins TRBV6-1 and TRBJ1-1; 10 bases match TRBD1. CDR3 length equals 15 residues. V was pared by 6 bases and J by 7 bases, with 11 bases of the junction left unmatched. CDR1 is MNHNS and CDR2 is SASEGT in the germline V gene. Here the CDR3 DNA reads TGTGCCAGCAGATGGGACAGGGGAGTGTTGGGTGAAGCTTTCTTT. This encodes CASRWDRGVLGEAFF.

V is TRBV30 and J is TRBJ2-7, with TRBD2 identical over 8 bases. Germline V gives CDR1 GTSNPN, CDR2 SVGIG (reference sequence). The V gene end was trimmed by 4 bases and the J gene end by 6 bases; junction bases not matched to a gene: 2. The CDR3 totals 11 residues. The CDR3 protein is CAWTGGAEQYF. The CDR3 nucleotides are TGTGCCTGGACGGGGGGGGCCGAGCAGTACTTC.

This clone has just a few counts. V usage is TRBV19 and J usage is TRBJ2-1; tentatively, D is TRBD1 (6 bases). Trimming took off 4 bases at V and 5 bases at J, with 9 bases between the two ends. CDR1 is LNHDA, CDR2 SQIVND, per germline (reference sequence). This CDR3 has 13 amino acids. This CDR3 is CASSRNRDNEQFF. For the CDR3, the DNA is TGTGCCAGTAGTAGAAACAGGGACAATGAGCAGTTCTTC.

The CDR3 is CASSVGGTTGNTIYF. As DNA, the CDR3 is TGTGCCAGCAGCGTAGGGGGGACCACTGGAAACACCATATATTTT. This chain joins TRBV9 and TRBJ1-3, with D perhaps TRBD1 (5 bases). Looked up from germline, CDR1 is SGDLS and CDR2 is YYNGEE. Trimming pared 0 bases from V and 2 bases from J, leaving 9 bases between. CDR3 length: 15 amino acids. The full variable domain, rest sourced from reference TRBV9 and TRBJ1-3, is DSGVTQTPKHLITATGQRVTLRCSPRSGDLSVYWYQQSLDQGLQFLIQYYNGEERAKGNILERFSAQQFPDLHSELNLSSLELGDSALYFCASSVGGTTGNTIYFGEGSWLTVV.

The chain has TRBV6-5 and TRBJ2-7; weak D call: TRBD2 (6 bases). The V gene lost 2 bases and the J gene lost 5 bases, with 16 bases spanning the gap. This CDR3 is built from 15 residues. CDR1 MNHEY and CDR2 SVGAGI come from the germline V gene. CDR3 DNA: TGTGCCAGCAGTTACGACGCGGGGAGCCCGAACGAGCAGTACTTC. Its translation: CASSYDAGSPNEQYF.

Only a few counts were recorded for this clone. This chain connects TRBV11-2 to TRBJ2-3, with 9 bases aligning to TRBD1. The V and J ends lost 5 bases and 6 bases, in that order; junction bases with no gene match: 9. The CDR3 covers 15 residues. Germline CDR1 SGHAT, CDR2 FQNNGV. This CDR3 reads CASSPAATGGDTQYF. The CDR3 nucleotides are TGTGCCAGCAGCCCCGCCGCGACAGGGGGGGATACGCAGTATTTT.

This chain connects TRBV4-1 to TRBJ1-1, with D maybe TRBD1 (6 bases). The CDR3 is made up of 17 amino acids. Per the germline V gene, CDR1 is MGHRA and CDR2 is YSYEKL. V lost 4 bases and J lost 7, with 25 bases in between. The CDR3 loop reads CASSRLSERGGLGEAFF. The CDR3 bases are TGCGCCAGCAGCCGATTGTCCGAAAGAGGGGGTTTGGGTGAAGCTTTCTTT.

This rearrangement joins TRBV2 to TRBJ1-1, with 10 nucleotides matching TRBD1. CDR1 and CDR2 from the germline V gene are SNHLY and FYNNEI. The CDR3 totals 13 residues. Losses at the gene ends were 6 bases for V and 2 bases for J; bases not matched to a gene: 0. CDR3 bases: TGTGCCAGCAGGACAGGGGGCAACACTGAAGCTTTCTTT. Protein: CASRTGGNTEAFF.

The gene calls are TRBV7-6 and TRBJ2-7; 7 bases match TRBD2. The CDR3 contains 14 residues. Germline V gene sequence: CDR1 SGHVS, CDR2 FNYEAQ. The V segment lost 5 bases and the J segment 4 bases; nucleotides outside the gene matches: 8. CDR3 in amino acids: CASSPSGGGYEQYF. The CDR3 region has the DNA TGTGCCAGCAGCCCCTCGGGGGGAGGTTACGAGCAGTACTTC.

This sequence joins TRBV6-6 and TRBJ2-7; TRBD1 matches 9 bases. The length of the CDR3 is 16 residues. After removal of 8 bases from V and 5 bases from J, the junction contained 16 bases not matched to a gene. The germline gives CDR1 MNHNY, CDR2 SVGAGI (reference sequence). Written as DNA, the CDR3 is TGTGCCAGCGGGCGGTCCTACGGGACAGGGACCCACGAGCAGTACTTC. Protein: CASGRSYGTGTHEQYF.

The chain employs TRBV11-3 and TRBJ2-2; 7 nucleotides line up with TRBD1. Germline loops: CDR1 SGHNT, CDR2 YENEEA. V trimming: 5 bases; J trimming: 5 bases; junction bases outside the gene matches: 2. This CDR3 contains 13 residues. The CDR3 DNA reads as TGTGCCAGCAGCCAGACAGGGACCGGGGAGCTGTTTTTT. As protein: CASSQTGTGELFF. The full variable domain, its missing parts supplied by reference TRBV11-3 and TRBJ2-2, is EAGVVQSPRYKIIEKKQPVAFWCNPISGHNTLYWYLQNLGQGPELLIRYENEEAVDDSQLPKDRFSAERLKGVDSTLKIQPAELGDSAVYLCASSQTGTGELFFGEGSRLTVL.

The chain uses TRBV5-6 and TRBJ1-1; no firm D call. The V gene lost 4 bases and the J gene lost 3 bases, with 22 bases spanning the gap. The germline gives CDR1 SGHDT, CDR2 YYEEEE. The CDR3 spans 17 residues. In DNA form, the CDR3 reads TGTGCCAGCAGCCCCCCGTGGGTGGGTTTTTCAGACACTGAAGCTTTCTTT. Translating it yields CASSPPWVGFSDTEAFF.